This T cell receptor beta chain is drawn from a study of blood T cell repertoires in COVID-19. Study background: Nucleic acid was either cDNA or gDNA, and it came from T cells, B-cell-depleted T cells, or PBMCs.

The CDR3 is 16 amino acids. CDR1 is DFQATT, CDR2 SNEGSKA, per germline (reference sequence). V trimming: 3 bases; J trimming: 1 base; junction bases outside the gene matches: 8. In the source study's methods: Reference gene primers were amplified, and this amplification served to estimate nucleated cell counts. Generated by immunoSEQ multiplex PCR, the TCRdb table keeps only in-frame clones and is missing some. That table gives V, J and clone size, and the DNA gave D and trimming. The sample has some 300,000 clones, 90% seen once. It was within 2 weeks before study entry that exposed participants met a COVID-19 case.

The chain joins TRBV20-1 to TRBJ2-3; 9 bases are a match to TRBD1. Sequenced input: PBMCs or T cells enriched from blood (not recorded which). The source of this sequence is a woman aged 25 to 39 who had been exposed to COVID-19. CDR3 region: CSASSRTGARTDTQYF. CDR3 nucleotide sequence: TGCAGTGCTAGTAGTAGGACAGGGGCTCGCACAGATACGCAGTATTTT.